The clone carrying this T cell receptor (beta chain) was observed many times. This sample's TCRbeta library carried unique molecular identifier barcodes. Using its own MiXCR run on the PCR reads, TCRdb lists one record per CDR3 protein. The sample lists over 200,000 distinct CDR3 sequences, roughly a tenth seen once, with 28% in the top ten. This specimen comes from a study of T-cell reconstitution after alpha-beta-depleted transplantation in children. The CDR3 loop spans 15 amino acids. V gave up 6 bases and J gave up 7 bases; unmatched junction bases: 12. Germline-derived CDR1 and CDR2 are DFQATT and SNEGSKA (reference sequence).

V is TRBV20-1 and J is TRBJ2-4, with TRBD2 identical over 10 bases. The material was PBMCs, obtained before TCRalphabeta/CD19-depleted stem cell transplant. The sequence was collected from a child younger than two with acute myeloid leukemia, due to receive a stem cell transplant. The CDR3 DNA follows: TGCAGTGCCCCGTCGGCTAGCGGGAGTAACAACATTCAGTACTTC. It specifies CSAPSASGSNNIQYF.